The sequence of this T cell receptor beta chain was determined in a study of T cells in Graves' hyperthyroidism and ophthalmopathy. Study-wide results and caveats: Most thyroid clonotypes expanded above 0.001 appeared in blood too.

10 ml of fresh peripheral blood supplied the PBMCs. The V gene end was trimmed by 4 bases and the J gene end by 0 bases; junction bases not matched to a gene: 14. The CDR3 is 18 residues long. Germline V gene sequence: CDR1 MGHRA, CDR2 YSYEKL. In the case of this clonotype: Its antigen is undetermined.

Amplification yielded TCR beta CDR3 regions, with RNA transcripts as the source. The TCR CDR3 was amplified in a first-round RT-PCR using the HTBI primer set. In TCRdb, the multiplex PCR reads were re-called with MiXCR into one record per CDR3 protein. The sample records 350,000 to 500,000 distinct CDR3 sequences, around 13% being singletons. The sequencing input was blood. The source of this sequence is a woman under 30 with Graves' hyperthyroidism. The chain has TRBV4-1 and TRBJ1-1; 7 bases agree with TRBD1. As DNA, the CDR3 is TGCGCCAGCAGCCCCCCCTTTGAATGGACAGGCCTGAACACTGAAGCTTTCTTT. Translating gives CASSPPFEWTGLNTEAFF.